Following are 30 T cell receptor beta chains from one sample sequenced in a study of shared clonotypes between healthy human individuals. Assay used: immunoSEQ multiplex PCR; TCRdb lists only in-frame clones, some missing. The table lists 2 million to 2.5 million clones, around 93% of them singletons. The material sequenced was naive CD4+ T cells from PBMCs. Subset reported: CD45RA+ positively selected. The source is a man between 18 and 35 years old in good health. Some clones in this sample may be carry-over from other donors' samples.

The CDR3: CAWSGGMMLDEQFF. CDR3 sequence (DNA): TGTGCCTGGAGTGGAGGTATGATGCTCGATGAGCAGTTCTTC. This chain connects TRBV30 to TRBJ2-1; no clear D gene. Germline CDR1 GTSNPN, CDR2 SVGIG (reference sequence). CDR3 size: 14 residues. V was pared by 1 base and J by 8 bases, with 15 bases between. The full variable domain, with the rest looked up from reference TRBV30 and TRBJ2-1, is SQTIHQWPATLVQPVGSPLSLECTVEGTSNPNLYWYRQAAGRGLQLLFYSVGIGQISSEVPQNLSASRPQDRQFILSSKKLLLSDSGFYLCAWSGGMMLDEQFFGPGTRLTVL.

This chain connects TRBV7-9 to TRBJ2-6; D unclear. Trimming shortened V by 1 base and J by 2 bases, and 3 bases separated the two germline ends. This CDR3 has 14 amino acids. CDR1 is SEHNR, CDR2 FQNEAQ, per germline (reference sequence). In DNA form, the CDR3 reads TGTGCCAGCAGCTTAGACCCTGGGGCCAACGTCCTGACTTTC. Translation: CASSLDPGANVLTF.

The V call is TRBV7-2, the J call TRBJ2-1; 13 bases map to TRBD2. CDR3 length equals 18 residues. With V trimmed by 3 bases and J by 5 bases, 10 bases remained unmatched. The V gene's germline CDR1 is SGHTA and CDR2 FQGNSA. The CDR3 DNA sequence: TGTGCCAGCAGCTTCAATACTCGGACTAGCGGGAGCGACAATGAGCAGTTCTTC. Protein: CASSFNTRTSGSDNEQFF.

Concerning this clone: Other nucleotide sequences in the sample specify the same CDR3. The V call is TRBV4-3, the J call TRBJ2-3, with 7 bases that match TRBD2. Germline V gene data show CDR1 as LGHNA and CDR2 as YSLEER. The trim removed 1 base at V and 4 bases at J, leaving 5 bases unmatched. CDR3 length: 15 amino acids. Here the CDR3 DNA reads TGCGCCAGCAGCCAAGGACTAGCCTTCCCAGATACGCAGTATTTT. It translates to CASSQGLAFPDTQYF.

Details on this clone: Compared with germline, one end of the junction differs, possibly owing to a read error. The CDR3 coding sequence is TGTGCCAGCAGTTACGGTGGAGCTTCCTACGAGCAGTACTTC. This sequence encodes CASSYGGASYEQYF. This rearrangement joins TRBV10-3 to TRBJ2-7; D is ambiguous. The CDR3 consists of 14 residues. CDR1 is ENHRY, CDR2 SYGVKD, per germline.

This clone was seen a single time. The V call is TRBV19, the J call TRBJ2-2; TRBD2 is a possible D gene (6 bases). Germline V CDR1 and CDR2: LNHDA, SQIVND (reference sequence). V was cut by 7 bases and J by 4 bases, with 16 bases left in between. The CDR3 is made up of 15 amino acids. This CDR3 reads CASTPGLIATGELFF. CDR3 sequence (DNA): TGTGCCAGTACCCCGGGACTGATCGCCACCGGGGAGCTGTTTTTT.

The chain uses TRBV11-3 and TRBJ2-7; weak D call: TRBD2 (5 bases). The CDR3 spans 14 residues. V was pared by 7 bases and J by 8 bases, with 21 bases between. Germline values: CDR1 SGHNT, CDR2 YENEEA. CDR3 sequence: CASTGRSGATKQYF. The CDR3 coding sequence is TGTGCCAGCACCGGAAGGAGCGGAGCTACGAAGCAGTACTTC.

Worth noting for this clone: The same CDR3 can be traced to other DNA sequences in this sample. V usage is TRBV9 and J usage is TRBJ2-1; TRBD2 is a possible D gene (5 bases). V dropped 0 bases and J dropped 7 bases, with 8 bases sitting between them. The CDR3 length is 13 residues. CDR1 and CDR2 (germline): SGDLS, YYNGEE. CDR3 DNA: TGTGCCAGCAGCGTAGATCGGGGAAATGAGCAGTTCTTC. This encodes CASSVDRGNEQFF.

The J gene is TRBJ2-7, the V gene TRBV19, with no clear D. Germline V gene data show CDR1 as LNHDA and CDR2 as SQIVND (reference sequence). V was shortened by 7 bases and J by 7 bases, with 17 bases between the two germline ends. The CDR3 is 13 residues long. The CDR3, as DNA: TGTGCCAGTAACAGCTATCCTCCTAAAGAGCAGTACTTC. This sequence encodes CASNSYPPKEQYF.

This clone appeared once. The gene calls are TRBV28 and TRBJ1-1; 9 bases align to TRBD1. This CDR3 is 16 amino acids long. Looked up from germline, CDR1 is MDHEN and CDR2 is SYDVKM. V was clipped by 6 bases and J by 1 base; unmatched bases: 9. The CDR3 DNA reads as TGTGCCAGCAGGACCATCGGGACAGGGAGGAACACTGAAGCTTTCTTT. It specifies CASRTIGTGRNTEAFF. Based on the CDR3 plus reference TRBV28 and TRBJ1-1, the full variable domain is DVKVTQSSRYLVKRTGEKVFLECVQDMDHENMFWYRQDPGLGLRLIYFSYDVKMKEKGDIPEGYSVSREKKERFSLILESASTNQTSMYLCASRTIGTGRNTEAFFGQGTRLTVV.

The chain joins TRBV5-6 to TRBJ1-6; D not certain. CDR3 length: 14 residues. Trimming stripped 2 bases from V and 9 bases from J, with 12 bases between. Germline CDR1 and CDR2: SGHDT and YYEEEE. The CDR3 DNA follows: TGTGCCAGCAGCTTAGACATGTCTAGTTCACCCCTCCACTTT. Protein: CASSLDMSSSPLHF.

This chain joins TRBV7-9 and TRBJ2-1, with unresolved D. The CDR3 runs to 18 residues. V was pared by 6 bases and J by 8 bases, with 29 bases between. Germline CDR1 and CDR2: SEHNR and FQNEAQ (reference sequence). CDR3 residues: CASRPTLPVRVLTYEQFF. The CDR3 nucleotides are TGTGCCAGCAGACCAACCCTCCCAGTTCGGGTGCTCACGTATGAGCAGTTCTTC. The variable domain in full, with the rest retrieved from reference TRBV7-9 and TRBJ2-1, is DTGVSQNPRHKITKRGQNVTFRCDPISEHNRLYWYRQTLGQGPEFLTYFQNEAQLEKSRLLSDRFSAERPKGSFSTLEIQRTEQGDSAMYLCASRPTLPVRVLTYEQFFGPGTRLTVL.

This CDR3 is CASSLYPEGYTF. The CDR3 nucleotides read TGTGCCAGCAGTTTATATCCAGAGGGCTACACCTTC. The chain joins TRBV28 to TRBJ1-2; no clear D gene. CDR1 and CDR2 (germline): MDHEN, SYDVKM. The CDR3 sequence is 12 residues long. V was shortened by 1 base and J by 8 bases, with 8 bases between the two germline ends.

The chain is built from TRBV5-1 and TRBJ2-7; 9 bases agree with TRBD1. J lost 6 bases, V lost 4 bases, and 11 bases had no gene match. This CDR3 has 15 residues. Germline-derived CDR1 and CDR2 are SGHRS and YFSETQ. The CDR3 here is CASSLATGGGGEQYF. In DNA form, the CDR3 reads TGCGCCAGCAGCCTAGCGACAGGGGGAGGTGGCGAGCAGTACTTC. Full variable domain (remainder filled in from reference TRBV5-1 and TRBJ2-7): KAGVTQTPRYLIKTRGQQVTLSCSPISGHRSVSWYQQTPGQGLQFLFEYFSETQRNKGNFPGRFSGRQFSNSRSEMNVSTLELGDSALYLCASSLATGGGGEQYFGPGTRLTVT.

V is TRBV7-2 and J is TRBJ2-3; D is uncertain. Germline CDR1 is SGHTA and CDR2 is FQGNSA. The germline V and J ends were trimmed by 2 bases and 5 bases, with 14 bases remaining between them. CDR3 size: 15 residues. The CDR3 coding sequence is TGTGCCAGCAGCTTATTCTTGCCCGCCGTAGATACGCAGTATTTT. It codes for CASSLFLPAVDTQYF. Together with reference TRBV7-2 and TRBJ2-3, the CDR3 gives the full variable domain: GAGVSQSPSNKVTEKGKDVELRCDPISGHTALYWYRQSLGQGLEFLIYFQGNSAPDKSGLPSDRFSAERTGGSVSTLTIQRTQQEDSAVYLCASSLFLPAVDTQYFGPGTRLTVL.

The CDR3 loop is CASSTPRGRANQPQHF. The CDR3 coding sequence is TGTGCCAGTAGTACGCCGCGGGGAAGGGCTAATCAGCCCCAGCATTTT. The chain recombines TRBV19 with TRBJ1-5; D is unresolved. With 4 bases removed from V and 4 bases from J, the gap between germline ends came to 17 bases. CDR3 length: 16 amino acids. CDR1 is LNHDA, CDR2 SQIVND, per germline (reference sequence).

This chain's CDR3 is CASSVGSSGASEQFF. DNA for the CDR3: TGTGCCAGCAGCGTAGGGTCTAGCGGGGCGAGTGAGCAGTTCTTC. The chain employs TRBV9 and TRBJ2-1, with 9 bases identical to TRBD2. Germline lookup yields CDR1 SGDLS and CDR2 YYNGEE. V lost 0 bases and J lost 9; bases outside the gene matches: 7. The CDR3 covers 15 residues.

The gene calls are TRBV7-2 and TRBJ2-5; D may be TRBD2 (6 bases). Trimming took off 0 bases at V and 9 bases at J, with 8 bases between the two ends. Looked up from germline, CDR1 is SGHTA and CDR2 is FQGNSA. The CDR3 loop spans 12 amino acids. CDR3 protein: CASSLAKRAQYF. Written as DNA, the CDR3 is TGTGCCAGCAGCTTAGCGAAGCGGGCCCAGTACTTC.

The genes are TRBV19 and TRBJ2-5; 8 nucleotides line up with TRBD1. V was pared by 3 bases and J by 1 base, with 7 bases of the junction left unmatched. This CDR3 comprises 16 residues. From germline, CDR1 is LNHDA and CDR2 SQIVND (reference sequence). CDR3 DNA: TGTGCCAGTAGTATCGAAACCGGGACAGGCCAAGAGACCCAGTACTTC. This translates into CASSIETGTGQETQYF.

With respect to this clone: Other DNA sequences in this specimen translate into the identical CDR3. The rearrangement links TRBV28 to TRBJ1-2, with a tentative D call TRBD1 (5 bases). CDR3 length: 12 residues. CDR1 is MDHEN and CDR2 is SYDVKM in the germline V gene. V shed 2 bases and J shed 7 bases, with 8 bases lying between them. DNA for the CDR3: TGTGCCAGCAGTTTAGGGACGGGTGGCTACACCTTC. Encoded protein: CASSLGTGGYTF.

This clone was observed a few times. Other DNA sequences within the sample encode an identical CDR3. The chain joins TRBV29-1 to TRBJ1-1; TRBD1 might be the D (6 bases). Per the germline V gene, CDR1 is SQVTM and CDR2 is ANQGSEA. The V end was cut by 6 bases, the J end by 2 bases, with 10 bases between. The CDR3 sequence is 12 residues long. In nucleotides, the CDR3 is TGCAGCGTCGGACAGCTAAACACTGAAGCTTTCTTT. It codes for CSVGQLNTEAFF.

The chain employs TRBV4-1 and TRBJ2-1, with D hard to call. In germline, CDR1 is MGHRA, CDR2 YSYEKL. The CDR3 covers 18 residues. The ends were cut back, 0 bases at V and 0 bases at J, with 15 bases in the middle. Here the CDR3 reads CASSQDYAPRHSYNEQFF. The CDR3 nucleotides read TGCGCCAGCAGCCAAGATTACGCGCCCCGCCACTCCTACAATGAGCAGTTCTTC.

This chain joins TRBV5-6 and TRBJ2-7; maybe TRBD1 (6 bases). The CDR3 has 13 amino acids. The germline V gene has CDR1 SGHDT and CDR2 YYEEEE. V was shortened by 5 bases and J by 6 bases, with 15 bases between the two germline ends. The CDR3 protein is CASSSGVPREQYF. CDR3 DNA sequence: TGTGCCAGCAGTTCAGGGGTGCCACGCGAGCAGTACTTC. The full variable domain, in which reference TRBV5-6 and TRBJ2-7 provide the parts outside the CDR3, is DAGVTQSPTHLIKTRGQQVTLRCSPKSGHDTVSWYQQALGQGPQFIFQYYEEEERQRGNFPDRFSGHQFPNYSSELNVNALLLGDSALYLCASSSGVPREQYFGPGTRLTVT.

This sequence joins TRBV5-4 and TRBJ2-3; D is undetermined. The CDR3 runs to 14 residues. Germline loops: CDR1 SGHNT, CDR2 YYREEE (reference sequence). Between the trimmed V and J ends, which lost 0 bases and 0 bases, there was a span of 5 bases. The CDR3 DNA reads as TGTGCCAGCAGCTTGGTAATAAGCACAGATACGCAGTATTTT. This gives the protein CASSLVISTDTQYF. The full variable domain, with the rest looked up from reference TRBV5-4 and TRBJ2-3, is ETGVTQSPTHLIKTRGQQVTLRCSSQSGHNTVSWYQQALGQGPQFIFQYYREEENGRGNFPPRFSGLQFPNYSSELNVNALELDDSALYLCASSLVISTDTQYFGPGTRLTVL.

V gene TRBV28 combines with J gene TRBJ2-3; D is ambiguous. Looked up from germline, CDR1 is MDHEN and CDR2 is SYDVKM. The CDR3 length is 15 residues. Trimming removed 3 bases from V and 1 base from J, with 11 bases in between. The CDR3 DNA follows: TGTGCCAGCAGTTTTTTTTCCGTGGGCACAGATACGCAGTATTTT. Translation: CASSFFSVGTDTQYF.

This clone showed up just once. The chain joins TRBV7-3 to TRBJ2-7; possibly TRBD1 or TRBD2 for D (5 bases each). The CDR3 is 13 residues long. Per the germline V gene, CDR1 is SGHTA and CDR2 is FQGTGA. The ends were cut back, 3 bases at V and 5 bases at J, with 11 bases in the middle. In DNA form, the CDR3 reads TGTGCCAGCAGCTTGGGGGACGGGAACGAGCAGTACTTC. Its translation: CASSLGDGNEQYF.

The chain couples TRBV2 to TRBJ1-1, with a tentative D call TRBD1 (5 bases). Germline loops: CDR1 SNHLY, CDR2 FYNNEI. The CDR3 runs to 14 residues. V was trimmed by 7 bases and J by 0 bases, leaving 12 bases between them. The CDR3 DNA follows: TGTGCCAGCAAGGTTGGGGGTTTGAACACTGAAGCTTTCTTT. Protein: CASKVGGLNTEAFF.

The chain couples TRBV21-1 to TRBJ1-2; the table's D call TRBD1 went unverified against the DNA. TRBV21-1 is recorded as a pseudogene. The CDR3 runs 18 residues. The CDR3 coding sequence is TGTGCCAGCAGCCCCTGGGGGTCAGCTTCGAGGGGGAACTATGGCTACACCTTC. Translating it yields CASSPWGSASRGNYGYTF.

In the case of this clone: This CDR3 is also generated by other DNA sequences in the sample. V gene TRBV19 combines with J gene TRBJ1-3, with D unresolved. Between the trimmed V and J ends, which lost 2 bases and 0 bases, there was a span of 5 bases. CDR1 LNHDA and CDR2 SQIVND come from the germline V gene (reference sequence). The CDR3 has 14 residues. CDR3 bases: TGTGCCAGTAGTATATCCCGCTCTGGAAACACCATATATTTT. Its translation: CASSISRSGNTIYF.

The V call is TRBV4-1, the J call TRBJ2-7, with unresolved D. The CDR3 length is 13 residues. The V gene's germline CDR1 is MGHRA and CDR2 YSYEKL. The V end was cut by 2 bases, the J end by 3 bases, with 8 bases between. DNA for the CDR3: TGCGCCAGCAGCCAAATCATCAGCTACGAGCAGTACTTC. Protein sequence: CASSQIISYEQYF.